This T cell receptor beta chain was observed in a study of cytomegalovirus exposure and HLA in healthy donors (dated by TCRdb to about 2017). Describing the broader study: In an earlier analysis of 550 to 750 of the donors, 276 Gb of sequence data and approximately 100 million unique TCR beta sequences from about 179 million T cells were reported. An early release that covered fewer than 800 HLA-typed donors contained around 300 gigabases of sequencing data and 75 million to 100 million unique TCR sequences. Among the roughly 400 genotyped donors, more than 70% belonged to the genetic ancestry cluster associated with self-reported Caucasian donors. The study was designed to test whether signatures of past pathogen exposure could be identified by cataloging public T cell receptors. The study profiled the T cell repertoires of around 700 subjects by immunosequencing and related them to cytomegalovirus serostatus. A separate validation cohort of some 130 different subjects was used in addition to the approximately 700-subject first cohort. To predict cytomegalovirus infection status, the study brought together high-throughput TCR immunosequencing, statistical association of individual TCRs with disease status, and machine learning. A later analysis re-examined previously published TCR beta repertoires from about 700 donors and added high-resolution HLA genotyping to investigate patterns of TCR occurrence. Rather than drawing on any new phenotypic data, the later analysis identified candidate immune exposures from TCR beta sequences and the way those sequences occurred across donors. An earlier analysis of 587 of the donors used high-throughput TCR beta sequencing to judge whether each TCR beta V gene segment behaved as functional or pseudogenic. Donor age, sex, ethnicity and CMV serostatus were compiled alongside the repertoire data. In a later genetic analysis, genome-wide SNP genotypes for about three fifths of the roughly 670 donors were used, and that subset was treated as a discovery cohort. Every discovery cohort repertoire had been produced on one sequencing platform. Both class I and class II loci were covered by HLA typing, at four-digit resolution. Typing coverage varied by locus: roughly 629-640 donors for A, B, C, DRB1 and DQB1; approximately 520 for DQA1; nearly 610 for DPA1; more than 450 for DPB1. About five DR-DQ haplotypes were handled as single units for association and clustering because linkage in the cohort was strong. On average, roughly 250,000 unique TCR beta nucleotide sequences were sequenced per donor among 398 genotyped donors of the cohort, with 15% to 20% of those sequences being non-productive.

A word on this clone: Its target antigen remains unknown. The input lacks base qualities; no much larger clone sits a single base away.

Library preparation employed the immunoSEQ multiplex PCR assay. For the multiplex PCR, a mixture combining 60 forward primers for TCR Vbeta segments and 13 reverse primers for TCR Jbeta segments was used. The CDR3 region of rearranged TCR beta genes was amplified from genomic DNA with a multiplex PCR assay. On the Illumina HiSeq System, the amplified TCR beta libraries were sequenced as 87-base-pair reads. For the original study's pipeline: A later analysis tallied roughly 78 million unique TCR beta chains across the 700 or so repertoires, and approximately 9.9 million of those chains were shared by two or more donors. Raw reads were error-corrected and collapsed into unique sequences with a nearest-neighbor algorithm that merged closely related sequences to remove PCR and sequencing errors. To assign V, D and J gene segments, CDR3 sequences were aligned to IMGT reference sequences. Each retained sequence needed at least a six-nucleotide match to both a V gene segment and a J gene segment. A rearrangement was called productive if the CDR3 had no stop codons and remained in frame with V and J, and every other rearrangement was called non-productive. CDR3 was defined according to IMGT convention as the region running from the second conserved V-encoded cysteine to the conserved J-encoded phenylalanine. In an earlier analysis of roughly 580 of the donors, sequences lacking an unambiguous match to a single V gene segment were excluded. An earlier analysis of fewer than 750 of the donors classified V segments as functional when productive rearrangements were above 56.7% and as segregating when the standard deviation between donors was above 5%. To diagnose cytomegalovirus status from the catalog of TCR beta chain sequences, a statistical classification framework was built. In a later analysis, TCR nucleotide sequences were compared against IMGT/GENE-DB human TR gene sequences so that V and J genes could be assigned. In a later analysis, CDR3 sequences and most-parsimonious VDJ recombination scenarios were assigned using the TCRdist pipeline. A later analysis defined each TCR beta chain by its CDR3 amino acid sequence plus V-gene family, and excluded reads lacking a unique V-gene family. To address suspected cross-contamination and a sequencing artifact, a later analysis removed approximately 590 highly shared, low-generation-probability nucleotide sequences. A later analysis calculated a clonal expansion index for each public chain from normalized within-repertoire ranks of inferred template counts. A later analysis computed generation probabilities with a VDJ recombination model fitted to out-of-frame rearrangements, and checked the results against IGoR. In a later analysis, hypergeometric tests were used to score TCR-TCR, TCR-HLA and TCR-CMV co-occurrence, with a repertoire-size bias correction applied to TCR pairs. To estimate false discovery rates, a later analysis permuted the HLA or CMV assignments 20 times. In a later analysis, co-occurring TCRs were grouped using DBSCAN, and TCRdist sequence similarity was added for clustering within HLA-allele-positive subsets. Repertoires with fewer than 30,000 or more than 120,000 public chains, plus five repertoires with anomalous nucleotide sharing, were excluded from co-occurrence clustering. TCRdb obtained this table from immuneACCESS and retained in-frame rearrangements with V and J assigned. These tables miss some clones; where compared with another copy, unresolved V genes account for less than half of the shortfall, and the remainder is unexplained. V and J calls plus clone size are reproduced from that table; the DNA served to infer D and trimming. This sample gives 99,000 or so clones in total; roughly 80% of them show up just once. Clones ranked in the top ten supply 15% to 20% of the sample.

The paper's findings and limits, for the study overall: Because HLA typing was missing for some donors at each locus, association tests included only the typed subset. Sequencing depth was assumed to be roughly uniform across donors in the presence/absence analyses, though that assumption may not hold. Assigning TCR associations to individual alleles was difficult when HLA alleles, especially DR and DQ, strongly co-occurred. In both the original and validation cohorts, the classifier was reported to diagnose cytomegalovirus status with high specificity and sensitivity. The authors suggested that the approach could potentially be generalized to other disease states and immunological phenotypes. Compared with the roughly 600-donor mean, donors in an Asian-associated ancestry cluster had fewer N-insertions in productive TCRs, according to a later genetic analysis. According to a later analysis, parvovirus B19, influenza, CMV and Epstein-Barr virus appeared linked to several top co-occurrence clusters. The 87-base-pair reads could not distinguish some IMGT-functional V segments, including TRBV6-2 and TRBV6-3, so those segments were excluded. Immune exposure information for the cohort was limited to CMV serostatus. Because counts were too low, approximately 18 rarely observed V segments, including chromosome 9 orphons, were excluded from the earlier analysis of several hundred of the donors. A later analysis associated 15,000 or so TCR beta sequences with specific HLA alleles at a false discovery rate of 0.05. The study gave a list of 150 to 200 TCR beta chains associated with cytomegalovirus. In vitro tests confirmed that a few of the cytomegalovirus-associated TCR beta chains recognize cytomegalovirus antigens. The sequencing pipeline was judged likely to have produced a cluster of highly shared sequence variants as a technical artifact. Correlated functional status among segregating V segments might be attributable to linkage disequilibrium, but an unknown experimental factor could not be ruled out. According to a later analysis, most CMV-associated TCR beta chains appeared to be HLA-restricted, and the HLA associations seemed to be driven largely by CMV exposure. An earlier analysis of approximately 500 of the donors showed that most TCR beta V segments appeared in productive rearrangements either about 87% or about 30% of the time, which broadly matched IMGT annotations. According to a later analysis, TCR association rates differed among HLA loci, with DRB1 alleles showing the most associated TCRs and HLA-C alleles showing the fewest. A later genetic analysis associated a missense DCLRE1C variant with V-gene and J-gene trimming of TCR beta chains, and an independent cohort replicated the association. Only TCR beta chains were sequenced in this cohort, and the absence of alpha or paired-chain data limited detectable features. A later analysis found that HLA-associated TCR beta chains were more clonally expanded and had lower generation probabilities than equally common non-associated chains. While some public TCRs were present in many individuals, most TCR sequences turned up only very rarely across donors. A further reported finding was that TCR beta sequences accurately predicted the HLA-A and HLA-B alleles for most subjects in the first cohort.

Based on the germline V gene, the CDR1 and CDR2 sequences are SGHRS and YFSETQ. V is cut back by 3 bases and J by 4 bases, with 4 bases in the junction unmatched. The CDR3, cysteine through phenylalanine, is 14 amino acids long. Of the read, only the CDR3 DNA is kept; its 42 bases are in frame from base 1. The cohort comprised 710 or so healthy bone marrow donors. At the time of sampling, all cohort members were nominally healthy, though unrecorded immune exposures were likely present. The donor was CMV seropositive and was included in the group of about 290 seropositive cohort members. A peripheral blood sample was provided by each donor, and peripheral blood mononuclear cells were used for TCR beta sequencing. Genomic DNA extraction from the blood cell samples was performed with the Qiagen DNeasy Blood Extraction Kit.

The chain is encoded by TRBV5-1 joined to TRBJ2-7, with 10 bases matching TRBD2. Sequencing used PBMCs. The clonotype comes from a man aged 60 to 69 in good health and CMV-seropositive. The DNA sequence follows: TGCGCCAGCAGCTGGACTAGCGGCACTTACGAGCAGTACTTC. Translated, this gives CASSWTSGTYEQYF.